The rows below give T cell receptor beta chains drawn from one sample of a study of blood T cell repertoires in COVID-19. Libraries were prepared by immunoSEQ multiplex PCR; TCRdb keeps only in-frame clonotypes and omits some of them. Of 180,000 or so clones in the sample, 80% to 90% were seen once. Sequencing was performed on peripheral blood. The receptors stem from a man aged 18 to 29 with active or convalescent COVID-19. Both conserved end residues are part of each CDR3. A D gene is named only where the DNA matches it firmly. Expanded clones get a size class; other rows say once, few or many, or leave the size out.

CDR3nt: TGTGCCAGCACTCAACAGGGTGTTTCCTACAATGAGCAGTTCTTC; CDR3aa: CASTQQGVSYNEQFF; j_gene: TRBJ2-1; d_gene: NA; v_gene: TRBV2; abundance: once
CDR3nt: TGTGCCAGCAGTTTAGGTTGGACAGATGAGAACACTGAAGCTTTCTTT; CDR3aa: CASSLGWTDENTEAFF; j_gene: TRBJ1-1; d_gene: NA; v_gene: TRBV28; abundance: NA
CDR3nt: TGTGCCAGCAGCCTCGGACTAGCGGGGGGTCATCTATACCAAGAGACCCAGTACTTC; CDR3aa: CASSLGLAGGHLYQETQYF; j_gene: TRBJ2-5; d_gene: TRBD2; v_gene: TRBV7-9; abundance: NA
CDR3nt: TGTGCCAGCTCACCCACCCGGGGTGAAGAGACCCAGTACTTC; CDR3aa: CASSPTRGEETQYF; j_gene: TRBJ2-5; d_gene: NA; v_gene: TRBV18; abundance: NA
CDR3nt: TGTGCCACCGCCGCGAGCGGGGGGACCTACGAGCAGTACTTC; CDR3aa: CATAASGGTYEQYF; j_gene: TRBJ2-7; d_gene: TRBD2; v_gene: TRBV24-1; abundance: NA
CDR3nt: TGTGCCAGCAGCCGCGGACAGTATGGCTACACCTTC; CDR3aa: CASSRGQYGYTF; j_gene: TRBJ1-2; d_gene: NA; v_gene: TRBV7-8; abundance: NA
CDR3nt: TGTGCCAGCAGCGCCTCGGGACTAGCGGAGCAAGAGACCCAGTACTTC; CDR3aa: CASSASGLAEQETQYF; j_gene: TRBJ2-5; d_gene: TRBD2; v_gene: TRBV9; abundance: NA
CDR3nt: TGTGCCAGCAGCGTAGAGAGCGGGAGTTACGGGGAGACCCAGTACTTC; CDR3aa: CASSVESGSYGETQYF; j_gene: TRBJ2-5; d_gene: TRBD2; v_gene: TRBV9; abundance: NA
CDR3nt: TGTGCCAGTAGTATGGCGACAGGGGTAACGGAAGCTTTCTTT; CDR3aa: CASSMATGVTEAFF; j_gene: TRBJ1-1; d_gene: TRBD1; v_gene: TRBV19; abundance: NA
CDR3nt: TGTGCCAGCAGTGATCAGGGAGGGGACTATGGCTACACCTTC; CDR3aa: CASSDQGGDYGYTF; j_gene: TRBJ1-2; d_gene: NA; v_gene: TRBV2; abundance: NA
CDR3nt: TGTGCCAGCAGCTTAGAAACTAGGGCAGGGGCCCTAGAGACCCAGTACTTC; CDR3aa: CASSLETRAGALETQYF; j_gene: TRBJ2-5; d_gene: NA; v_gene: TRBV7-8; abundance: once
CDR3nt: TGTGCCAGCAGTTTATTCCGGGTTTCCTATAATTCACCCCTCCACTTT; CDR3aa: CASSLFRVSYNSPLHF; j_gene: TRBJ1-6; d_gene: NA; v_gene: TRBV28; abundance: NA
CDR3nt: TGCGCCAGCAGCTTGACAGGGGCGGGGGAGACCCAGTACTTC; CDR3aa: CASSLTGAGETQYF; j_gene: TRBJ2-5; d_gene: NA; v_gene: TRBV5-1; abundance: NA
CDR3nt: TGTGCCAGCAGCTTATCTACGGACAGGTATGCTTTCTTT; CDR3aa: CASSLSTDRYAFF; j_gene: TRBJ1-1; d_gene: TRBD1; v_gene: TRBV11-2; abundance: NA
CDR3nt: TGTGCCAGCAGCGTAGATGCTAGCGGGGTGAATGAGCAGTTCTTC; CDR3aa: CASSVDASGVNEQFF; j_gene: TRBJ2-1; d_gene: TRBD2; v_gene: TRBV9; abundance: NA
CDR3nt: TGCGCCAGCAGCCAAGACGCGACAGGGGGTACTTATGGCTACACCTTC; CDR3aa: CASSQDATGGTYGYTF; j_gene: TRBJ1-2; d_gene: TRBD1; v_gene: TRBV4-3; abundance: NA